Described below is a single T cell receptor (beta chain) sequence and its context. Germline CDR1 reads LGHNA; CDR2 reads YSLEER. This CDR3 is 17 amino acids long. V lost 3 bases, J lost 0 bases, and 5 bases stayed unmatched. The time point denotes: pre-sensitization, week 0. Described treatment: therapeutic diphenylcyclopropenone sensitization with weekly scalp DPC. The data derive from a study of human T cells and chemical hapten exposure. TCRdb reprocessed the RACE reads via MiXCR and lists one record per CDR3 protein. This table holds around 350,000 distinct CDR3 sequences, 4.5% to 7% found once. The TCR originated in a woman in her late teens or twenties with alopecia areata. Some clones in this sample may be carry-over from other donors' samples. This specimen was whole blood, taken in connection with sensitization to the hapten diphenylcyclopropenone (DPC). The V gene is TRBV4-3, the J gene TRBJ2-1; TRBD2 agrees at 10 bases. This CDR3 is CASSQTSGPSSYNEQFF. DNA for the CDR3: TGCGCCAGCAGCCAGACTAGCGGGCCGAGCTCCTACAATGAGCAGTTCTTC.